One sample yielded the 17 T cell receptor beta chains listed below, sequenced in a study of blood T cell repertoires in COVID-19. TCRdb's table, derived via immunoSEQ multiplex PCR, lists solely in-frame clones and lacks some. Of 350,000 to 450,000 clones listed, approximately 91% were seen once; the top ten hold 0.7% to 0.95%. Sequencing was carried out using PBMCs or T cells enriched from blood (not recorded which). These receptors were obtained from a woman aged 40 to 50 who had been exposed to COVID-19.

The CDR3 protein is CASSLEVSGYNEQFF. As DNA, the CDR3 is TGCGCCAGCAGCTTGGAGGTTAGCGGGTACAATGAGCAGTTCTTC. V gene TRBV5-1 combines with J gene TRBJ2-1; the match to TRBD2 covers 7 bases. Unmatched junction bases numbered 4, after V lost 0 bases and J lost 4 bases. Germline CDR1 and CDR2: SGHRS and YFSETQ. This CDR3 is built from 15 residues.

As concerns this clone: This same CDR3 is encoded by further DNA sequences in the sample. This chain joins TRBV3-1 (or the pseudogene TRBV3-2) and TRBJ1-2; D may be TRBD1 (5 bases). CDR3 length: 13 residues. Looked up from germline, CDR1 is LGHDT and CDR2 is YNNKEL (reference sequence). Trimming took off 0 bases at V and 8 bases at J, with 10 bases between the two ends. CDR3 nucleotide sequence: TGTGCCAGCAGCCAAGAAGGGAGGGGAGGCTACACCTTC. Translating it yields CASSQEGRGGYTF.

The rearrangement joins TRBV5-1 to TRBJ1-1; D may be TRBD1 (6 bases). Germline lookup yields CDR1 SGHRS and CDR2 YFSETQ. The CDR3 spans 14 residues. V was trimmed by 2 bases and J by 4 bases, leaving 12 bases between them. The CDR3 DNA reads TGCGCCAGCAGCTTACAGGGCCTAATCACTGAAGCTTTCTTT. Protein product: CASSLQGLITEAFF.

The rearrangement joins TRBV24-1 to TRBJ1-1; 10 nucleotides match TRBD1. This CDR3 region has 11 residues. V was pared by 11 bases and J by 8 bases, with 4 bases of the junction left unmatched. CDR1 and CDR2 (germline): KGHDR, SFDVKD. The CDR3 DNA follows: TGTGCCAAAAGACAGGGGGCGGAAGCTTTCTTT. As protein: CAKRQGAEAFF.

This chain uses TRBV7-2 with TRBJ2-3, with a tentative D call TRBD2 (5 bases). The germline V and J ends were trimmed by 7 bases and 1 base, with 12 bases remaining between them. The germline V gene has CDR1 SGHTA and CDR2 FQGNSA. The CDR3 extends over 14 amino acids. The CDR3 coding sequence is TGTGCCAGCACCGGGGTCCGGGGCACAGATACGCAGTATTTT. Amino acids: CASTGVRGTDTQYF.

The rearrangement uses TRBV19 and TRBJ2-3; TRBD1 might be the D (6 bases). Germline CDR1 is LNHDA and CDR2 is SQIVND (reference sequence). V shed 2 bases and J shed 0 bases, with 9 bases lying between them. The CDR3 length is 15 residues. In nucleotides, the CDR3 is TGTGCCAGTAGTATAACAGGGCCTAGCACAGATACGCAGTATTTT. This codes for CASSITGPSTDTQYF.

For the CDR3, the DNA is TGTGCCAGTAGTCAATTGGGGCAGGGGGACGAAGCTTTCTTT. Protein product: CASSQLGQGDEAFF. V usage is TRBV19 and J usage is TRBJ1-1; 7 bases agree with TRBD1. The CDR3 consists of 14 residues. V trimming: 5 bases; J trimming: 8 bases; junction bases outside the gene matches: 11. CDR1 is LNHDA, CDR2 SQIVND, per germline (reference sequence).

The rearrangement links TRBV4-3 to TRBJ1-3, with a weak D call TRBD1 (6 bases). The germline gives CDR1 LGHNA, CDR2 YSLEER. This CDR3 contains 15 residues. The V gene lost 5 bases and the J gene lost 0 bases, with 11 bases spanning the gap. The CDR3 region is CASSSDRRSGNTIYF. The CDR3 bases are TGCGCCAGCAGCTCTGACAGGCGCTCTGGAAACACCATATATTTT.

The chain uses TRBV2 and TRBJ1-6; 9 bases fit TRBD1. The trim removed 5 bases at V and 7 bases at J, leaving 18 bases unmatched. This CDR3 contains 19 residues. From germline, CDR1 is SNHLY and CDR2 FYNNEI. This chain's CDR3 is CASSSPRDREPFPNSPLHF. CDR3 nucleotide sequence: TGTGCCAGCAGTTCTCCCCGGGACAGGGAACCCTTTCCAAATTCACCCCTCCACTTT. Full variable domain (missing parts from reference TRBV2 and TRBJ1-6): EPEVTQTPSHQVTQMGQEVILRCVPISNHLYFYWYRQILGQKVEFLVSFYNNEISEKSEIFDDQFSVERPDGSNFTLKIRSTKLEDSAMYFCASSSPRDREPFPNSPLHFGNGTRLTVT.

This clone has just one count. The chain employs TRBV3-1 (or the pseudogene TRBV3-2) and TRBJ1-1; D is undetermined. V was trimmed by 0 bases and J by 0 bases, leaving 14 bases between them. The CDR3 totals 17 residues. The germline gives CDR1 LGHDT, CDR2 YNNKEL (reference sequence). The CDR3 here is CASSQERRIYMNTEAFF. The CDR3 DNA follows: TGTGCCAGCAGCCAAGAGAGGCGGATCTACATGAACACTGAAGCTTTCTTT.

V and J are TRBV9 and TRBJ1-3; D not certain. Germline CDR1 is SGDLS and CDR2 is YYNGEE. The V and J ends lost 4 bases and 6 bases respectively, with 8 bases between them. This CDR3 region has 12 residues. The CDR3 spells CASSPQKNTIYF. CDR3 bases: TGTGCCAGCAGCCCCCAGAAAAACACCATATATTTT.

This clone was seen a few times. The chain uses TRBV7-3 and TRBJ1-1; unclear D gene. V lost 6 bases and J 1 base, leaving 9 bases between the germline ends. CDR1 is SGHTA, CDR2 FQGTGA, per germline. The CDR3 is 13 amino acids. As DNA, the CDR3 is TGTGCCAGCAGGCAAACTAGGAACACTGAAGCTTTCTTT. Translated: CASRQTRNTEAFF.

CDR3 DNA: TGTGCCAGTAGTACCAGCGGGGGACCCACAGATACGCAGTATTTT. The encoded protein is CASSTSGGPTDTQYF. This chain links TRBV19 with TRBJ2-3; 8 bases are a match to TRBD2. Germline CDR1 and CDR2: LNHDA and SQIVND (reference sequence). This CDR3 has 15 amino acids. V was pared by 4 bases and J by 2 bases, with 5 bases of the junction left unmatched. The full variable domain, rest sourced from reference TRBV19 and TRBJ2-3, is DGGITQSPKYLFRKEGQNVTLSCEQNLNHDAMYWYRQDPGQGLRLIYYSQIVNDFQKGDIAEGYSVSREKKESFPLTVTSAQKNPTAFYLCASSTSGGPTDTQYFGPGTRLTVL.

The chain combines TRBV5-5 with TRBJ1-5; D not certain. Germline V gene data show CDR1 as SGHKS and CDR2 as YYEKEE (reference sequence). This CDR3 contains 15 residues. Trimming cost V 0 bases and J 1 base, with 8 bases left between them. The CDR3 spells CASSLGGVSNQPQHF. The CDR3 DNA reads TGTGCCAGCAGCTTGGGGGGAGTCAGCAATCAGCCCCAGCATTTT. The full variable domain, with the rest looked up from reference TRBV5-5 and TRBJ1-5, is DAGVTQSPTHLIKTRGQQVTLRCSPISGHKSVSWYQQVLGQGPQFIFQYYEKEERGRGNFPDRFSARQFPNYSSELNVNALLLGDSALYLCASSLGGVSNQPQHFGDGTRLSIL.

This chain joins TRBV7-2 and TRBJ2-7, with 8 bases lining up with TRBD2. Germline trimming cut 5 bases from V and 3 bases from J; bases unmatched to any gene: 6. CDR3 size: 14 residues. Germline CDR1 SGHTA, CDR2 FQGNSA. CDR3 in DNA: TGTGCCAGCAGCCCGAGCGGGAGCGGCTACGAGCAGTACTTC. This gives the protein CASSPSGSGYEQYF.

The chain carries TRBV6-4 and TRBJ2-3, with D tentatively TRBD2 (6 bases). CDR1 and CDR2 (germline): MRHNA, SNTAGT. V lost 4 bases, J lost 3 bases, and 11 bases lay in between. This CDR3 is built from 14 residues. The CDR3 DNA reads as TGTGCCAGCAGTGTGTCGGGAGCGACAGATACGCAGTATTTT. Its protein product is CASSVSGATDTQYF.

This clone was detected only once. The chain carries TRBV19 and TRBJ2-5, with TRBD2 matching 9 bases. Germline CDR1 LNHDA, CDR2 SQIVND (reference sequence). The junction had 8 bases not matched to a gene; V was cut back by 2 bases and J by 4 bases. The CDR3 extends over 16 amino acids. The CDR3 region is CASSISAGGLGETQYF. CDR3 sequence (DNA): TGTGCCAGTAGTATATCAGCGGGGGGCCTGGGAGAGACCCAGTACTTC.